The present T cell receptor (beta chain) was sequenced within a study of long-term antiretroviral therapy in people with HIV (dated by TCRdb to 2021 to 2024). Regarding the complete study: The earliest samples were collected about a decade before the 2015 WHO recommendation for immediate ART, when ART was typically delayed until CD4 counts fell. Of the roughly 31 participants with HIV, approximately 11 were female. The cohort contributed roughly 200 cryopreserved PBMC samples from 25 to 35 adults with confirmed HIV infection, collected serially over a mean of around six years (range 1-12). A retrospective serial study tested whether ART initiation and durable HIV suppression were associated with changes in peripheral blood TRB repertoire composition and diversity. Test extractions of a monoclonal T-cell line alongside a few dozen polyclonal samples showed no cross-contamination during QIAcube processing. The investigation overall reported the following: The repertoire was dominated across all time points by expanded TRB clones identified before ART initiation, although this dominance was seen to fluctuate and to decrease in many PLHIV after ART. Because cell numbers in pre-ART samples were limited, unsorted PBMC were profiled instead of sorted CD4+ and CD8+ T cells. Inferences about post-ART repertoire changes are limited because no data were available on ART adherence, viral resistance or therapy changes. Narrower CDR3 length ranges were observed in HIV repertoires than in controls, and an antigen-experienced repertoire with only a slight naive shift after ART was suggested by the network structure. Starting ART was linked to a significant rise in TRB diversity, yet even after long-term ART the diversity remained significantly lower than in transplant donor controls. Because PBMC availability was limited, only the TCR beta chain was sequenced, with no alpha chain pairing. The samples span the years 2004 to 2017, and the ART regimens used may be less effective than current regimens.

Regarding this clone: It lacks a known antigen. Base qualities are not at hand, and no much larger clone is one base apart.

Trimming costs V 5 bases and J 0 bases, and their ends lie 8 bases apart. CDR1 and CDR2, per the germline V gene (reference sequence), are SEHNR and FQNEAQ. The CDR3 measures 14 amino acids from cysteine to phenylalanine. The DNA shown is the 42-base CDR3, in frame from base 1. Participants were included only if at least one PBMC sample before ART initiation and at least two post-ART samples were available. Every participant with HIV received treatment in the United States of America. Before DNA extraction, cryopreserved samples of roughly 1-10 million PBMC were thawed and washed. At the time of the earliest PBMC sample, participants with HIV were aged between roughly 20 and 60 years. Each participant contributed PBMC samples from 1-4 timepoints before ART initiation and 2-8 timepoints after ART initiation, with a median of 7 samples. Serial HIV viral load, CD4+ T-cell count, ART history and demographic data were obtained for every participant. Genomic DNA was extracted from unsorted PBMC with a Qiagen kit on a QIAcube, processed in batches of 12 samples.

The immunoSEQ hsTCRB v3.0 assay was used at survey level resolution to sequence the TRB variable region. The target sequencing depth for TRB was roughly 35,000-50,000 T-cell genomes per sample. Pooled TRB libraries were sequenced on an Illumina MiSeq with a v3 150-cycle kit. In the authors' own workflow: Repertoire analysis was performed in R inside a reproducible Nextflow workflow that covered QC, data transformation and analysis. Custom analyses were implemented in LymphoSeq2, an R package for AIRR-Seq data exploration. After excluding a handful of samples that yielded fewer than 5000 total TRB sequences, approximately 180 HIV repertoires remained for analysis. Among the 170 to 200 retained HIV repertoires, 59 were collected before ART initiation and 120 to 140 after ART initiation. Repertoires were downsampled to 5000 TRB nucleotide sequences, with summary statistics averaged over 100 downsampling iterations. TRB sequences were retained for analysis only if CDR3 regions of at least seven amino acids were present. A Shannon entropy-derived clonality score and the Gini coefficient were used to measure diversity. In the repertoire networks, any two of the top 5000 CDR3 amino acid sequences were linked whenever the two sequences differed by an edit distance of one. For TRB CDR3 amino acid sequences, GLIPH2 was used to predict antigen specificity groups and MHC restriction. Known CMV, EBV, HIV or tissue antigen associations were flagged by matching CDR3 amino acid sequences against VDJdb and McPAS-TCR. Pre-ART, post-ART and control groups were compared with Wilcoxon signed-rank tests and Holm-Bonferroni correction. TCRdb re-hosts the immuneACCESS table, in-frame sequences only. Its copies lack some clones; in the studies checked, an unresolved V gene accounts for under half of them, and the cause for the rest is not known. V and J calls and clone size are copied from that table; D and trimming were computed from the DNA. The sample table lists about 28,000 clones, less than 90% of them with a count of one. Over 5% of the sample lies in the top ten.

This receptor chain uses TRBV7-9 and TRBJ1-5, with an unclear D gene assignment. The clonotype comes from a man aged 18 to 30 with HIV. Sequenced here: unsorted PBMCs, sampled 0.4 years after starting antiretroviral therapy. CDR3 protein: CASSRGYSNQPQHF. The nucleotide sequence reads TGTGCCAGCAGCCGAGGCTATAGCAATCAGCCCCAGCATTTT.